The text below deals with one TCR beta chain. Its antigen is still unknown. Germline values: CDR1 MNHEY, CDR2 SVGAGI. After removal of 6 bases from V and 3 bases from J, the junction contained 10 bases not matched to a gene. The CDR3 runs 15 residues. The data originate from a study of cytomegalovirus exposure and HLA in healthy donors. The PCR contained 60 Vbeta and 13 Jbeta primers. Produced via immunoSEQ multiplex PCR; TCRdb's table is partial and in-frame only. The sample holds approximately 110,000 clones, approximately 60% seen once. Study findings and constraints: It was taken for granted in presence/absence analyses that sequencing depth across donors was roughly uniform.

This chain connects TRBV6-5 to TRBJ1-1; 7 positions agree with TRBD1. Sequencing was done on a sample of PBMCs. This sequence was found in a woman aged 25 to 39 in good health and CMV-seronegative. The CDR3 DNA sequence: TGTGCCAGCAGGTCCGACAGGGATTACCACACTGAAGCTTTCTTT. It translates to CASRSDRDYHTEAFF.